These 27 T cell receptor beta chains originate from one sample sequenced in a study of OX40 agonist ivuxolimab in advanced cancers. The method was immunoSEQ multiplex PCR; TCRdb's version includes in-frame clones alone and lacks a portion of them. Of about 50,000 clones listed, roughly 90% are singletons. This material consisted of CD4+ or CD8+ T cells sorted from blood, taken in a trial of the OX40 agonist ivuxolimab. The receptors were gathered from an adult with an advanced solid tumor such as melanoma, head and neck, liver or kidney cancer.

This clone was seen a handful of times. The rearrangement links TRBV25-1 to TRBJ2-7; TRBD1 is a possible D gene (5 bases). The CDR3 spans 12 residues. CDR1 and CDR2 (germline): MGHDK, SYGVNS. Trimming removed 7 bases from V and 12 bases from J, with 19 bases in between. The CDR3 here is CASIPSEDKPYV. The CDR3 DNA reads TGTGCCAGCATCCCCTCTGAGGACAAGCCGTACGTC.

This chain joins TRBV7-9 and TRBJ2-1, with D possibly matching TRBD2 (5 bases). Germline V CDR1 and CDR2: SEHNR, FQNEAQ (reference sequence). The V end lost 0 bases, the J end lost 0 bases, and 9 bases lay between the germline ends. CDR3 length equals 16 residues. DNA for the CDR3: TGTGCCAGCAGCTTAGCCGGGGAGAGCTCCTACAATGAGCAGTTCTTC. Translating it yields CASSLAGESSYNEQFF.

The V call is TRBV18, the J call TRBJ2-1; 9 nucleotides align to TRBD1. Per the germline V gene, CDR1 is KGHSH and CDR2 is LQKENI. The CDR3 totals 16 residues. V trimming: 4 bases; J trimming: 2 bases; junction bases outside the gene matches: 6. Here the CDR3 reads CASSLGTGHTYNEQFF. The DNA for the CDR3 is TGTGCCAGCTCACTTGGGACAGGGCATACCTACAATGAGCAGTTCTTC. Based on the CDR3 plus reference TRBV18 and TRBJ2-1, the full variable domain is NAGVMQNPRHLVRRRGQEARLRCSPMKGHSHVYWYRQLPEEGLKFMVYLQKENIIDESGMPKERFSAEFPKEGPSILRIQQVVRGDSAAYFCASSLGTGHTYNEQFFGPGTRLTVL.

In DNA form, the CDR3 reads TGTGCCAGCAGCCAATTGGGCAGTAGCTCCTACAATGAGCAGTTCTTC. Translated, it gives CASSQLGSSSYNEQFF. This chain links TRBV4-2 with TRBJ2-1; D is unclear. V gave up 2 bases and J gave up 0 bases, with 11 bases separating them. CDR1 and CDR2 from the germline V gene are LGHNA and YNFKEQ. This CDR3 has 16 residues.

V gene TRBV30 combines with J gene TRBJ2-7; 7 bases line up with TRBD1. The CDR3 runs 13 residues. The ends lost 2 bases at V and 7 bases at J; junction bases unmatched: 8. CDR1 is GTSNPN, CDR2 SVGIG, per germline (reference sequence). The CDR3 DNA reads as TGTGCCTGGAGTATCACAGGGGAAGGGGAGCAGTACTTC. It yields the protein CAWSITGEGEQYF.

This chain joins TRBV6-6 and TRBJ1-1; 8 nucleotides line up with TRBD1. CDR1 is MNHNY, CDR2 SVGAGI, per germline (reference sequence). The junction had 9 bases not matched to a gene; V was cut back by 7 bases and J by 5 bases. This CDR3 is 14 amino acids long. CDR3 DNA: TGTGCCAGCATTCCACAGGGGGGAGATACTGAAGCTTTCTTT. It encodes CASIPQGGDTEAFF.

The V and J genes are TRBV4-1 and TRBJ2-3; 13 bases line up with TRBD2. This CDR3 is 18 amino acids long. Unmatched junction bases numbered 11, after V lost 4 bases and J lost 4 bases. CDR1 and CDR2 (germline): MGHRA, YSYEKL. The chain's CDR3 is CASSLTPLAGGPSDTQYF. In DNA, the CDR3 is TGCGCCAGCAGCCTCACTCCACTAGCGGGAGGGCCCTCAGATACGCAGTATTTT.

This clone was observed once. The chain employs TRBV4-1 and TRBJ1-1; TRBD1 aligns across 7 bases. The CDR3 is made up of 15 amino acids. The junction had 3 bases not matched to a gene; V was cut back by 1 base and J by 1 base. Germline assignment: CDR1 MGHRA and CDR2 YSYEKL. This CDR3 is CASSQGQGRNTEAFF. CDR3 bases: TGCGCCAGCAGCCAAGGACAGGGCAGGAACACTGAAGCTTTCTTT.

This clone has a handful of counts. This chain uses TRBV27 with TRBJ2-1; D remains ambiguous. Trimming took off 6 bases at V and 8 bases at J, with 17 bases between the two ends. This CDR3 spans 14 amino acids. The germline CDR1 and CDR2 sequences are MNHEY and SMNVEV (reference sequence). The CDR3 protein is CASSLQVGDDEQFF. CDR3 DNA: TGTGCCAGCAGCCTACAAGTGGGTGACGATGAGCAGTTCTTC.

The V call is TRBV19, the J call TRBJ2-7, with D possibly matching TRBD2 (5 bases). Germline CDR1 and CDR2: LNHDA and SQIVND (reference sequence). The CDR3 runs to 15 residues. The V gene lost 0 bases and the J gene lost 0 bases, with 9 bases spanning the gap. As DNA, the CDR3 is TGTGCCAGTAGTATAGATTTCGGGGACTCCTACGAGCAGTACTTC. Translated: CASSIDFGDSYEQYF. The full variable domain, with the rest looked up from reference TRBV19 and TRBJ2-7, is DGGITQSPKYLFRKEGQNVTLSCEQNLNHDAMYWYRQDPGQGLRLIYYSQIVNDFQKGDIAEGYSVSREKKESFPLTVTSAQKNPTAFYLCASSIDFGDSYEQYFGPGTRLTVT.

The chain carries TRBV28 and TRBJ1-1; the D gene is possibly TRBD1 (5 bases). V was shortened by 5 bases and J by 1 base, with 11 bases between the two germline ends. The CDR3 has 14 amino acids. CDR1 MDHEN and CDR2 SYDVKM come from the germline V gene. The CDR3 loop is CASSRGDGNTEAFF. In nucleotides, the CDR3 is TGTGCCAGCAGTAGAGGGGACGGGAACACTGAAGCTTTCTTT.

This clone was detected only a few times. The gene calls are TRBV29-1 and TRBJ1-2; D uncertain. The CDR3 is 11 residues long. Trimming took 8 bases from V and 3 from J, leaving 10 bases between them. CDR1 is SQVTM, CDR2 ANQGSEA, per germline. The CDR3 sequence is CSLRRDYGYTF. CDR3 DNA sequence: TGCAGCCTTAGACGGGACTATGGCTACACCTTC.

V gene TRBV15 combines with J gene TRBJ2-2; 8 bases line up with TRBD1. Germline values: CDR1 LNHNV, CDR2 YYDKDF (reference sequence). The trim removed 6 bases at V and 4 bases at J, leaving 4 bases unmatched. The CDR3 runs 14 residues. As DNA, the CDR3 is TGTGCCACCAGGCAGGGGGCCGCCACCGGGGAGCTGTTTTTT. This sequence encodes CATRQGAATGELFF.

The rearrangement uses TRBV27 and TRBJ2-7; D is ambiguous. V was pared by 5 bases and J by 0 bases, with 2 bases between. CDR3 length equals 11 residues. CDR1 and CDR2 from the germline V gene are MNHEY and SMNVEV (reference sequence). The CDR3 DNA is TGTGCCAGCAGTAGCTCCTACGAGCAGTACGTC. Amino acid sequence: CASSSSYEQYV.

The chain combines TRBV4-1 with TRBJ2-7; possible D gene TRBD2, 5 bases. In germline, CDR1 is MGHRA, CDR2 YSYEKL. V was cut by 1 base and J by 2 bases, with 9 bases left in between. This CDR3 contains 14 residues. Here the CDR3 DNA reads TGCGCCAGCAGCCAAGGACCGGGAACCTACGAGCAGTACGTC. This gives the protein CASSQGPGTYEQYV.

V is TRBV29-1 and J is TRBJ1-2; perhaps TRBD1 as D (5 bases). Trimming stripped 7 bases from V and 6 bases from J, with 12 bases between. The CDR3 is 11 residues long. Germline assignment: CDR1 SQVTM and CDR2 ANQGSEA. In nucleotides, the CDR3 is TGCAGCGCCCGGTGGGGGAATGGCTACACCTTC. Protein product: CSARWGNGYTF.

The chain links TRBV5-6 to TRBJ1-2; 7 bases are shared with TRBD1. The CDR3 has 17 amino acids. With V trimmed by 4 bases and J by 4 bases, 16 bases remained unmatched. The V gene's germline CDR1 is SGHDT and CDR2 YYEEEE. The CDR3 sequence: CASSLGGVDLLFYGYTF. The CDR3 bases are TGTGCCAGCAGCCTAGGGGGCGTTGATCTATTATTCTATGGCTACACCTTC.

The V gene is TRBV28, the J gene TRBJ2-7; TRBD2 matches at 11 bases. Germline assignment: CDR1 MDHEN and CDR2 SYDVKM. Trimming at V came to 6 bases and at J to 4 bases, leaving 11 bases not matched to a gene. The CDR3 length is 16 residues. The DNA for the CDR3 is TGTGCCAGCAGCCCCCCACTAGCGGGAGTTAGGTACGAGCAGTACTTC. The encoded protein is CASSPPLAGVRYEQYF.

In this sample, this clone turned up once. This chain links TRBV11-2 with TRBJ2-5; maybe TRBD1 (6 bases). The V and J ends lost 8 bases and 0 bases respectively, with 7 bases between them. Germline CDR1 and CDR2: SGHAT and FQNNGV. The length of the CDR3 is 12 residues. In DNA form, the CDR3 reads TGTGCCAGCGGGGACAACCAAGAGACCCAGTACTTC. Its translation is CASGDNQETQYF. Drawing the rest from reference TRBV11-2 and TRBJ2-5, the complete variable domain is EAGVAQSPRYKIIEKRQSVAFWCNPISGHATLYWYQQILGQGPKLLIQFQNNGVVDDSQLPKDRFSAERLKGVDSTLKIQPAKLEDSAVYLCASGDNQETQYFGPGTRLLVL.

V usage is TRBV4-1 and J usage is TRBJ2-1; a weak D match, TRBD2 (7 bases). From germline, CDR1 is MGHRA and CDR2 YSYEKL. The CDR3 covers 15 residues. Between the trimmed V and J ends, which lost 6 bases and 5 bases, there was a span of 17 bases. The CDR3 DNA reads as TGCGCCAGCAGTCTCGACGGCGGGGGCCACAATGAGCAGTTCTTC. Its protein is CASSLDGGGHNEQFF.

The CDR3 is CASSLGRGPARQPQHF. Written as DNA, the CDR3 is TGTGCCAGCAGCCTAGGACGGGGTCCAGCACGGCAGCCCCAGCATTTT. The V call is TRBV5-8, the J call TRBJ1-5, with D unresolved. The CDR3 extends over 16 amino acids. With 4 bases removed from V and 7 bases from J, the gap between germline ends came to 21 bases. CDR1 SGHTS and CDR2 YDEGEE come from the germline V gene. Based on the CDR3 plus reference TRBV5-8 and TRBJ1-5, the full variable domain is EAGVTQSPTHLIKTRGQQATLRCSPISGHTSVYWYQQALGLGLQFLLWYDEGEERNRGNFPPRFSGRQFPNYSSELNVNALELEDSALYLCASSLGRGPARQPQHFGDGTRLSIL.

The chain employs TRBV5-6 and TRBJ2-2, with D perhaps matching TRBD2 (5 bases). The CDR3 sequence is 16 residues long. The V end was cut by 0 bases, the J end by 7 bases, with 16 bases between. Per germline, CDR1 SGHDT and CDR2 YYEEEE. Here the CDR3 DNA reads TGTGCCAGCAGCTTGGCCGGGGTGAGGGCTCACGGGGAGCTGTTTTTT. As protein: CASSLAGVRAHGELFF. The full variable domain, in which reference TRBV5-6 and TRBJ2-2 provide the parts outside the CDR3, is DAGVTQSPTHLIKTRGQQVTLRCSPKSGHDTVSWYQQALGQGPQFIFQYYEEEERQRGNFPDRFSGHQFPNYSSELNVNALLLGDSALYLCASSLAGVRAHGELFFGEGSRLTVL.

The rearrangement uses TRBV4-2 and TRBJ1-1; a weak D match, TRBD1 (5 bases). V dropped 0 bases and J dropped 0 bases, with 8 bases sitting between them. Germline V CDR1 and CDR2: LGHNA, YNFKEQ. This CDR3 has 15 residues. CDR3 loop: CASSQERDVNTEAFF. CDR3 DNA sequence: TGTGCCAGCAGCCAAGAGAGGGACGTGAACACTGAAGCTTTCTTT.

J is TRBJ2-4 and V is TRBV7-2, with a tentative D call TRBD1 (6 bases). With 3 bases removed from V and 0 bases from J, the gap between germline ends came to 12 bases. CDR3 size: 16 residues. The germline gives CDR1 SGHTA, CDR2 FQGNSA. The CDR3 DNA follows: TGTGCCAGCAGCTTCACCTCAGGGGTAGCCAAAAACATTCAGTACTTC. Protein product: CASSFTSGVAKNIQYF.

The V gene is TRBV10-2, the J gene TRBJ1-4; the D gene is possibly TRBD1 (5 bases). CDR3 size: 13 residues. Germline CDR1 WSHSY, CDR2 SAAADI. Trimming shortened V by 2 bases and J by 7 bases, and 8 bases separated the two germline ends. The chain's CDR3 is CASSETQGEKLFF. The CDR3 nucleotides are TGCGCCAGCAGTGAGACCCAGGGTGAAAAACTGTTTTTT.

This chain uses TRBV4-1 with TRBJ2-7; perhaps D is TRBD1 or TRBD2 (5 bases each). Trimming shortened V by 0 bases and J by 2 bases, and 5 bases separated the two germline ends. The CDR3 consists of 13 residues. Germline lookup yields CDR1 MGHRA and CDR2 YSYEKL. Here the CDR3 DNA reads TGCGCCAGCAGCCAAGAGGGACCCTACGAGCAGTACTTC. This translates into CASSQEGPYEQYF.

The CDR3, as DNA: TGTGCCAGCACCTTGACAGGGCTACCCAGTCAGCCCCAGCATTTT. Amino acids: CASTLTGLPSQPQHF. V usage is TRBV28 and J usage is TRBJ1-5; TRBD1 matches at 7 bases. Germline CDR1 is MDHEN and CDR2 is SYDVKM. The J segment lost 6 bases and the V segment lost 7 bases, leaving 12 bases of the junction unmatched. The CDR3 runs to 15 residues.